These 8 T cell receptor beta chains were all obtained from the same sample, sequenced in a study of neurological immune-mediated disorders. From the 5' RACE reads, TCRdb called clonotypes with MiXCR, one entry per CDR3 protein. The sample has fewer than 40,000 distinct CDR3 sequences, around 6% seen once. Sequencing was carried out using CD4+ T cells from blood. These receptors all come from a woman between 50 and 59 years old in good health.

This clonotype was seen many times. This chain connects TRBV27 to TRBJ1-4; D is undetermined. This CDR3 has 16 amino acids. Trimming shortened V by 8 bases and J by 5 bases, and 21 bases separated the two germline ends. Germline CDR1 reads MNHEY; CDR2 reads SMNVEV (reference sequence). The CDR3 sequence is CASRTVSRGLNEKLFF. The CDR3 DNA follows: TGTGCCAGCCGAACGGTCTCGCGAGGTCTGAATGAAAAACTGTTTTTT. The full variable domain, its missing parts supplied by reference TRBV27 and TRBJ1-4, is EAQVTQNPRYLITVTGKKLTVTCSQNMNHEYMSWYRQDPGLGLRQIYYSMNVEVTDKGDVPEGYKVSRKEKRNFPLILESPSPNQTSLYFCASRTVSRGLNEKLFFGSGTQLSVL.

This clonotype was detected ten times or more. This chain links TRBV28 with TRBJ1-2; 8 nucleotides align to TRBD1. The germline V gene has CDR1 MDHEN and CDR2 SYDVKM. The junction had 10 bases not matched to a gene; V was cut back by 6 bases and J by 4 bases. The CDR3 runs 15 residues. The CDR3 protein is CASSPVGQGLYGYTF. CDR3 bases: TGTGCCAGCAGCCCCGTAGGACAGGGACTCTATGGCTACACCTTC.

This clonotype was picked up many times. CDR3 region: CASSHSWPSGTYNEQFF. The CDR3 region has the DNA TGCGCCAGCAGCCACTCTTGGCCTAGCGGGACCTACAATGAGCAGTTCTTC. The chain combines TRBV5-1 with TRBJ2-1, with 9 bases aligning to TRBD2. The CDR3 has 17 residues. Germline V gene lookup returns CDR1 SGHRS and CDR2 YFSETQ. J was trimmed by 2 bases and V by 4 bases; bases with no gene match: 10.

This clonotype showed up many times. This sequence joins TRBV7-2 and TRBJ2-1, with D perhaps matching TRBD1 (5 bases). Germline loops: CDR1 SGHTA, CDR2 FQGNSA. This CDR3 contains 14 residues. Trimming took 4 bases from V and 3 from J, leaving 10 bases between them. This chain's CDR3 is CASSWTPSYNEQFF. The CDR3 DNA follows: TGTGCCAGCAGCTGGACACCTAGCTACAATGAGCAGTTCTTC.

There are many counts of this clonotype. This rearrangement joins TRBV20-1 to TRBJ2-7, with no clear D. Trimming removed 1 base from V and 2 bases from J, with 12 bases in between. The CDR3 loop spans 14 amino acids. Germline V CDR1 and CDR2: DFQATT, SNEGSKA (reference sequence). CDR3 region: CSARVLPNPYEQYF. In nucleotides, the CDR3 is TGCAGTGCTAGAGTTCTTCCGAACCCCTACGAGCAGTACTTC.

This clonotype was seen repeatedly, ten times or more. The V gene is TRBV7-2, the J gene TRBJ2-1; either TRBD1 or TRBD2 may fit D (5 bases each). In germline, CDR1 is SGHTA, CDR2 FQGNSA. The CDR3 runs 16 residues. Between the trimmed V and J ends, which lost 1 base and 4 bases, there was a span of 14 bases. CDR3: CASSLVGTHTYNEQFF. DNA for the CDR3: TGTGCCAGCAGCTTAGTGGGGACCCACACTTACAATGAGCAGTTCTTC.

In this sample, this clonotype turned up many times. This chain connects TRBV28 to TRBJ2-7; 11 positions match TRBD1. The CDR3 consists of 15 residues. J lost 2 bases, V lost 5 bases, and 5 bases had no gene match. Per the germline V gene, CDR1 is MDHEN and CDR2 is SYDVKM. The CDR3 sequence: CASSPPGQGAYEQYF. The CDR3 DNA sequence: TGTGCCAGCAGTCCCCCGGGACAGGGGGCCTACGAGCAGTACTTC.

The chain employs TRBV20-1 and TRBJ1-4; D call uncertain. The CDR3 runs to 12 residues. V was clipped by 5 bases and J by 8 bases, with 12 bases between them. The germline V gene encodes CDR1 DFQATT and CDR2 SNEGSKA (reference sequence). CDR3 nucleotide sequence: TGCAGTGCTTCCGGCAGTCACGAAAAACTGTTTTTT. Protein product: CSASGSHEKLFF.